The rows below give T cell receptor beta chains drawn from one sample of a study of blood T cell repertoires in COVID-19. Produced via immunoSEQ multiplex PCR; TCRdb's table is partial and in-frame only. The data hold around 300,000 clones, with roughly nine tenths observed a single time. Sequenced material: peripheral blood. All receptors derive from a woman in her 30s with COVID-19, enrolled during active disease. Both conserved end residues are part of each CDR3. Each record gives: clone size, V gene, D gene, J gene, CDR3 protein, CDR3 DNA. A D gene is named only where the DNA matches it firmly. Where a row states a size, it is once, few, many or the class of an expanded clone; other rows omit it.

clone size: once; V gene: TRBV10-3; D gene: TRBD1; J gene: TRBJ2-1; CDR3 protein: CAISATGGYSYNEQFF; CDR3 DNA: TGTGCCATCAGTGCAACAGGGGGTTACTCCTACAATGAGCAGTTCTTC
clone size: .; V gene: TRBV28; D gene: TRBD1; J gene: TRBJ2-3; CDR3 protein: CASSPWTGGAADTQYF; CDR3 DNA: TGTGCCAGCAGCCCTTGGACAGGGGGCGCAGCAGATACGCAGTATTTT
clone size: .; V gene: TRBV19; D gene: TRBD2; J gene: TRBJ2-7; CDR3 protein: CATSWSSGYEQYF; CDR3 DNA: TGTGCCACCAGTTGGTCTAGCGGTTACGAGCAGTACTTC
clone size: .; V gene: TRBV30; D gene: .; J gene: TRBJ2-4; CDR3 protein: CAWSPETPTQYF; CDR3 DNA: TGTGCCTGGAGTCCGGAGACCCCTACACAGTACTTC
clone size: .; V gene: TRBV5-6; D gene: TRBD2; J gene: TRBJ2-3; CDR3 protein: CASSSGLAGATDTQYF; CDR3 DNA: TGTGCCAGCAGCTCGGGACTAGCGGGAGCTACAGATACGCAGTATTTT
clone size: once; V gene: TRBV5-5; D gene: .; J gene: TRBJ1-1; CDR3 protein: CASSPHSNTEAFF; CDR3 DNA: TGTGCCAGCAGCCCCCATTCGAACACTGAAGCTTTCTTT
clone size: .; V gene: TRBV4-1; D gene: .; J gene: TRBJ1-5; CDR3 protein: CASSQDLGARPQHF; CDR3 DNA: TGCGCCAGCAGCCAAGATTTGGGCGCTCGGCCCCAGCATTTT
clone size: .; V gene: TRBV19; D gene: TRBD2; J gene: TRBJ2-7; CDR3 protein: CASSTSGPYEQYF; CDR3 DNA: TGTGCCAGTAGTACTAGCGGACCCTACGAGCAGTACTTC
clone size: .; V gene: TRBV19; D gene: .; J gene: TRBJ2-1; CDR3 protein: CASGLYSYNEQFF; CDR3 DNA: TGTGCCAGTGGACTATACTCCTACAATGAGCAGTTCTTC
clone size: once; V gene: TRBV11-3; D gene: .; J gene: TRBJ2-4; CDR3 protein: CASSINSKNIQYF; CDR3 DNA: TGTGCCAGCAGCATTAACAGCAAAAACATTCAGTACTTC
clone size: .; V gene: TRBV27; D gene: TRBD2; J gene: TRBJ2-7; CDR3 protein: CASRQYSGTSSEQYF; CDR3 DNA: TGTGCCAGCAGGCAATACTCCGGGACTAGCAGCGAGCAGTACTTC
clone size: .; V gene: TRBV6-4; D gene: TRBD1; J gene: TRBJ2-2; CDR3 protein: CASQCCRQGEDTGELFF; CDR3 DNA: TGTGCCAGTCAGTGTTGCCGACAGGGGGAGGACACCGGGGAGCTGTTTTTT
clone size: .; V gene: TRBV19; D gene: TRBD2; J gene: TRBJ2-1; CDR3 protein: CASSIDPPGLAGARREQFF; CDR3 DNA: TGTGCCAGTAGTATAGATCCACCCGGACTAGCGGGAGCACGACGGGAGCAGTTCTTC
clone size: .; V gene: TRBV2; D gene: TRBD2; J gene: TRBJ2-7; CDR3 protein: CASSVASGAYEQYF; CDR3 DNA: TGTGCCAGCAGTGTAGCTAGCGGAGCCTACGAGCAGTACTTC
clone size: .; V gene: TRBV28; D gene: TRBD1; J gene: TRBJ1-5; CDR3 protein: CASSFWTGPQGDNQPQHF; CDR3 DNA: TGTGCCAGCAGTTTCTGGACAGGGCCCCAAGGGGACAATCAGCCCCAGCATTTT
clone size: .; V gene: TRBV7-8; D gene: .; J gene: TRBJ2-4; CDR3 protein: CASSPQGGRAVKNIQYF; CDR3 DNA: TGTGCCAGCAGCCCCCAGGGCGGCAGGGCGGTCAAAAACATTCAGTACTTC
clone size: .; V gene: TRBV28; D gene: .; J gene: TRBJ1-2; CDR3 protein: CASLTGPADYGYTF; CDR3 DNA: TGTGCCAGCCTCACGGGCCCAGCGGACTATGGCTACACCTTC
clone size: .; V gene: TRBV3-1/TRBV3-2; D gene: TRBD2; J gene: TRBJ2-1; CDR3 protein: CASSQDGPSGGNEQFF; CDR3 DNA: TGTGCCAGCAGCCAAGATGGACCTAGCGGGGGCAATGAGCAGTTCTTC
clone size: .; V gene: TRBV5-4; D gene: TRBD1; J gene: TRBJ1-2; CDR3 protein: CASSPDRGSGYTF; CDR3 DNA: TGTGCCAGCAGCCCTGACAGGGGGTCTGGCTACACCTTC
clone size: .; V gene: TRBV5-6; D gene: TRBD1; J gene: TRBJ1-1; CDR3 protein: CASRRAGGLMNTEAFF; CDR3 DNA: TGTGCCAGCAGACGGGCAGGGGGCCTTATGAACACTGAAGCTTTCTTT
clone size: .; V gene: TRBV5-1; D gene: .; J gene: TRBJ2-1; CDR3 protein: CASSLSYNEQFF; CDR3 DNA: TGCGCCAGCAGCTTGTCTTACAATGAGCAGTTCTTC
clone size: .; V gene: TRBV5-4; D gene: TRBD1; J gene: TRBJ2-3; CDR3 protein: CASSLGGQNTDTQYF; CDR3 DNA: TGTGCCAGCAGCTTGGGGGGACAGAACACAGATACGCAGTATTTT
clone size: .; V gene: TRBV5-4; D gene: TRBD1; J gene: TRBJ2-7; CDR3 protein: CASSPTLGGQGDHEQYF; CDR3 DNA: TGTGCCAGCAGCCCCACCCTGGGGGGACAGGGGGACCACGAGCAGTACTTC
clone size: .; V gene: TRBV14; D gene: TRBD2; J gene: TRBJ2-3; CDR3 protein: CASSQELPSGRNETQYF; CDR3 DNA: TGTGCCAGCAGCCAAGAACTTCCTAGCGGGAGGAACGAAACGCAGTATTTT